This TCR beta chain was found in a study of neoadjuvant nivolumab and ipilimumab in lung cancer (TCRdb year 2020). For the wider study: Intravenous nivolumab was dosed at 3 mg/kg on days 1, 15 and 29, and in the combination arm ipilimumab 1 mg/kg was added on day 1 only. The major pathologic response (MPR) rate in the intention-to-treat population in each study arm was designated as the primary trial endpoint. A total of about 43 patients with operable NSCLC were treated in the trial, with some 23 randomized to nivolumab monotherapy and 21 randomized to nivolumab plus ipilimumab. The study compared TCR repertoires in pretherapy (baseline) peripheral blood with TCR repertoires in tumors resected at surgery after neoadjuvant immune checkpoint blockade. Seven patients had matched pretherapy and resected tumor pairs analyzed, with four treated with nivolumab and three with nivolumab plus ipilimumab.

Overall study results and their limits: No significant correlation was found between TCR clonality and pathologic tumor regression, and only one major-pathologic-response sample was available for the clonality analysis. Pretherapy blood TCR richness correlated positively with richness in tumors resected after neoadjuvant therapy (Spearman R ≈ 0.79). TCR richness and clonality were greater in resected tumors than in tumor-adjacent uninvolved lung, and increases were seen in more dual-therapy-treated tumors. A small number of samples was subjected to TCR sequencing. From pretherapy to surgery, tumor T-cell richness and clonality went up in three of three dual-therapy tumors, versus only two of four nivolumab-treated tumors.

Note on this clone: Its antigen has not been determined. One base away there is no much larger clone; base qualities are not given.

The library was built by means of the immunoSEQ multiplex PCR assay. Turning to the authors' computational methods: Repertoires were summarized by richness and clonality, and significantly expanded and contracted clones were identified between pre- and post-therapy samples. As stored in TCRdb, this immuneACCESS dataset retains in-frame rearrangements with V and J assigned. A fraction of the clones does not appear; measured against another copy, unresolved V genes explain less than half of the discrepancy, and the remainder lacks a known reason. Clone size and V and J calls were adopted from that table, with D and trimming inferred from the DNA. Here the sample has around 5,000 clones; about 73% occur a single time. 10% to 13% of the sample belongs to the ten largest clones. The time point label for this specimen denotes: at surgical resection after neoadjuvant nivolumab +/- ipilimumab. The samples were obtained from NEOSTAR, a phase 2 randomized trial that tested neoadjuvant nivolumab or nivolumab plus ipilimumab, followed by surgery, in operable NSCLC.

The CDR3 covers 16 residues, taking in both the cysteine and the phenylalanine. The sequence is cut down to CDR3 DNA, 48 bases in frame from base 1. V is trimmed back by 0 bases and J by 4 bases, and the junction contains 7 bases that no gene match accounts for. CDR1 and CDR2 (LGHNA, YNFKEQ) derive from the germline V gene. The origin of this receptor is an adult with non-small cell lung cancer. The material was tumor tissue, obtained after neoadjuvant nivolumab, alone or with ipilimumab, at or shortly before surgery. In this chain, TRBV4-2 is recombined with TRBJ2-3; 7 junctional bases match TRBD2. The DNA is TGTGCCAGCAGCCAAGATATGGCGGGGGAGGCAGATACGCAGTATTTT. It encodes CASSQDMAGEADTQYF.